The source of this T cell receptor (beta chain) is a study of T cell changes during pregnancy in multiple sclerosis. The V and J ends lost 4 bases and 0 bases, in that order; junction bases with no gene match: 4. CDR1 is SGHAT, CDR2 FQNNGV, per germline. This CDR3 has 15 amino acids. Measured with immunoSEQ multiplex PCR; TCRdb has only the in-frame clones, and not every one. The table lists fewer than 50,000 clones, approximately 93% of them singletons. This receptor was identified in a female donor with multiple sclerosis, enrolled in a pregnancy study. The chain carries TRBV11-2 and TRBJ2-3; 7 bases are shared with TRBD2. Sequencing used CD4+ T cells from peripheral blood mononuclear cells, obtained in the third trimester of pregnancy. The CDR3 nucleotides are TGTGCCAGCAGCTCCGGGGGGTCTAGCACAGATACGCAGTATTTT. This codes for CASSSGGSSTDTQYF.